This T cell receptor beta chain comes out of a study of T cells in Graves' hyperthyroidism and ophthalmopathy (dated by TCRdb to about 2019). Describing the broader study: To identify distinguishing TCR V-J signatures, a discovery cohort of around 100 patients was used, comprising 40 to 45 with Graves' ophthalmopathy and around 60 with stable Graves' hyperthyroidism. An independent validation cohort of under 20 hyperthyroidism patients and roughly 16 patients who later progressed to ophthalmopathy tested prospective prediction of ophthalmopathy. For training and testing, the roughly 100 patients in the discovery cohort were randomly divided in a 7:3 ratio. The study also compared thyroid tissue and blood T-cell repertoires from roughly six Graves' hyperthyroidism patients. After blood sampling, hyperthyroidism patients were treated with methimazole at a starting dose of 30 mg daily, and ophthalmopathy patients were treated with high-dose intravenous methylprednisolone. The paper describes TCR Vbeta CDR3 sequencing of 120 to 150 peripheral blood samples, made up of fewer than 50 ophthalmopathy patients, approximately 76 hyperthyroidism patients and roughly 17 progressor patients. General findings and caveats noted by the study authors: In cross-validation, a model built on a 13 V-J signature told ophthalmopathy apart from stable hyperthyroidism with 85% to 90% sensitivity and 81% to 82% specificity, and in testing the same model reached 80%/75%. No statistical method was used to fix the sample size in advance, and group allocation was not hidden from the investigators. In validation, the model predicted progression to ophthalmopathy a median of 6.5 months before onset, with 65% to 71% sensitivity and roughly 77% specificity. Most expanded thyroid clonotypes (frequency above 0.001) were also found in blood, which suggests that blood repertoires may mirror thyroid immune responses.

Patients with uncontrolled infections, other autoimmune diseases, pregnancy or lactation were excluded. Diagnoses were based on clinical symptoms, serum thyroxine and TRAb, thyroid ultrasound and orbital computed tomography. Trizol reagent was used to extract total RNA, and RNA quality was then checked on an Agilent 2100 Bioanalyzer. On this clonotype itself: Its antigen is still unknown. The junction shows a germline mismatch at one end, possibly a read error.

The germline V gene supplies CDR1 SGHRS and CDR2 YFSETQ. Its CDR3 holds 15 amino acids, cysteine through phenylalanine. The retained sequence is limited to the CDR3, 45 bases, with the frame set at the first base. Amplification of TCR beta CDR3 regions was carried out from RNA transcripts. The first round of RT-PCR for the TCR CDR3 was performed with the HTBI primer set and the Qiagen OneStep RT-PCR kit. The libraries were constructed in a second round of multiplex PCR and then size-selected and purified. Sequencing of the libraries was done on an Illumina HiSeq2000 using paired-end 100 bp reads. The authors processed their data as follows. SOAPnuke was used to process the raw data, removing reads that contained adapters or uncalled bases, had a mean Phred below 15, or lacked an exact match to the constant primer or identifier. High-quality paired reads were merged using COPE v1.2.5, and each unique nucleotide sequence was defined as a clonotype. Clonotypes were aligned to IMGT TRBV, TRBD and TRBJ reference segments using MiTCR v1.1. Only V-J combinations with frequency above 0.0001, covering about 99% of repertoires, were analysed. The TCS score was defined as the ratio of F50 (clonal expansion) to E x V (chaos), calculated using BLOSUM62-based TCRdist between CDR3 peptides within each V-J. Welch's t-statistics and random forest reduced several hundred V-J features to roughly 13, which were used in a naive Bayes classifier (R e1071). The similarity between thyroid and blood repertoires was quantified using the Morisita-Horn index. The raw public data were reprocessed by TCRdb itself: fastp quality trimming at Q25, MiXCR clonotype calling, in-frame beta chains only. Rows matching on CDR3 protein sequence are summarized as one entry with the most common DNA and genes. These V and J calls rely on TCRdb rather than the paper's analysis. The sample includes about 500,000 distinct CDR3 sequences, with approximately 49% observed a single time. Clones ranked in the top ten supply about two fifths of the sample.

The sequenced sample was peripheral blood or thyroid tissue (not recorded which). The V and J genes are TRBV5-1 and TRBJ2-5; no D gene can be assigned with confidence. This receptor was identified in an adult woman with Graves' disease, either hyperthyroidism or ophthalmopathy (not recorded which). The CDR3: CASSLDVSLRETQYF. The base sequence is TGCGCCAGCAGTTTGGATGTCAGTTTGCGGGAGACCCAGTACTTC.